The text below deals with one T cell receptor (beta chain). The antigen remains undetermined. The data belong to a study of cytomegalovirus exposure and HLA in healthy donors. Notes on the study in general: Looking again later, the authors saw that most CMV-associated TCR beta chains seemed HLA-restricted. CMV serostatus alone was available as immune exposure information. Through in vitro validation, three CMV-associated chains were shown to be specific for CMV antigens.

This PCR relied on a set of 60 Vbeta primers and 13 Jbeta primers. Using immunoSEQ multiplex PCR, the repertoire was profiled, and TCRdb retains in-frame clones only, with some absent. The sample shows 100,000 to 150,000 clones, around 83% of them seen only once. This CDR3 is built from 16 residues. Germline V gives CDR1 SGHTA, CDR2 FQGNSA. V lost 5 bases and J lost 4; bases outside the gene matches: 10. The genes are TRBV7-2 and TRBJ2-3; TRBD2 agrees at 9 bases. The sequencing sample was made of PBMCs. This receptor was taken from a woman in her late teens or twenties in good health and CMV-seropositive. The CDR3 bases are TGTGCCAGCAGCCCTAGAGGCGGGGGGGCCTCAGATACGCAGTATTTT. This gives the protein CASSPRGGGASDTQYF.